This T cell receptor beta chain was obtained from a study of regulatory T cells in long-lasting Graves disease. General study points: Peripheral blood, not thyroid tissue, was the sole material studied.

Time point reported: newly diagnosed GD, antithyroid drugs for less than 3 months. From PBMCs, RNA was extracted and then used to make the TCR library. Arm-PCR of CDR3 regions and iRepertoire HTBI primers were used to build TCR beta libraries. In TCRdb, the multiplex PCR reads were re-called with MiXCR into one record per CDR3 protein. Seen here are 530,000 or so distinct CDR3 sequences, 16% observed once, and the top ten hold more than 10%. Germline assignment: CDR1 KGHSH and CDR2 LQKENI. V lost 0 bases and J 2 bases, leaving 9 bases between the germline ends. The CDR3 sequence is 15 residues long. This clonotype came up many times. No antigen is known for it. These data also formed part of another study, on T cells in Graves' hyperthyroidism and ophthalmopathy.

V usage is TRBV18 and J usage is TRBJ2-3; D not certain. Material: peripheral blood mononuclear cells (PBMCs), obtained at new diagnosis, from a patient treated with antithyroid drugs. This receptor was identified in a man younger than 30 with Graves disease. The DNA for the CDR3 is TGTGCCAGCTCACCACCGTATAGCCACACAGATACGCAGTATTTT. Residues: CASSPPYSHTDTQYF.